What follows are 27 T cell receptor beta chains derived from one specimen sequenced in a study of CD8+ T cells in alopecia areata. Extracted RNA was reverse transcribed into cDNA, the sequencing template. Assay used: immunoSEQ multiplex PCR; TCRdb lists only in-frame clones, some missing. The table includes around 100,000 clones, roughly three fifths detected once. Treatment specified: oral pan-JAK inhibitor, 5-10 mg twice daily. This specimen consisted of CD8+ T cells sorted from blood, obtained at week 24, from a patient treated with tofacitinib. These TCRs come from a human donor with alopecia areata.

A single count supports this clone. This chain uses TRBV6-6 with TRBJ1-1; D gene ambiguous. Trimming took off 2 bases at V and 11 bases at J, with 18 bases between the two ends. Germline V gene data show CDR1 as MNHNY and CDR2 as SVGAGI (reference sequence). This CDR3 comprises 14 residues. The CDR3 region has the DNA TGTGCCAGCAGTTACGGCCCGGAGTGGGATCAGGCTTTCTTT. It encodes CASSYGPEWDQAFF.

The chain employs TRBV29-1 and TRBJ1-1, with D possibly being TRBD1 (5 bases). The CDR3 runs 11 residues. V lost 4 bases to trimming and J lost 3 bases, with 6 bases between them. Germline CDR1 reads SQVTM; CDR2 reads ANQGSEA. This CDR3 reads CSVGRDTEAFF. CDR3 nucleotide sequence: TGCAGCGTTGGCAGGGACACTGAAGCTTTCTTT.

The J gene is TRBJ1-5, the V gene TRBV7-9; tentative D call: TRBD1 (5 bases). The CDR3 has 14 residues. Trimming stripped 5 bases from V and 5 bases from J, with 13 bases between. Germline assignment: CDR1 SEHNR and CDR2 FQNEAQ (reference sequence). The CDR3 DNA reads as TGTGCCAGCAGCCCCGGAGACAGATATCAGCCCCAGCATTTT. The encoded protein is CASSPGDRYQPQHF.

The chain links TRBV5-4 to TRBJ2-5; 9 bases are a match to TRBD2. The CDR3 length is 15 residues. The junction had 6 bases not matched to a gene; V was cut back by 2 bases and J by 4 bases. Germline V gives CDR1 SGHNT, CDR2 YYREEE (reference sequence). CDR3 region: CASSFRGGALETQYF. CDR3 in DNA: TGTGCCAGCAGCTTTCGCGGGGGGGCCCTAGAGACCCAGTACTTC.

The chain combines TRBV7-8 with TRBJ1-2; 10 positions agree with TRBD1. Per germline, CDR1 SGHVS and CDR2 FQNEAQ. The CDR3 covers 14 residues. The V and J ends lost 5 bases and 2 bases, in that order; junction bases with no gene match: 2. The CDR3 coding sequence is TGTGCCAGCAGCGTGGACAGGGGGAACTATGGCTACACCTTC. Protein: CASSVDRGNYGYTF.

This CDR3 reads CASSPQTDTQYF. Here the CDR3 DNA reads TGTGCCAGCAGCCCTCAAACAGATACGCAGTATTTT. V usage is TRBV9 and J usage is TRBJ2-3; D is ambiguous. Germline CDR1 is SGDLS and CDR2 is YYNGEE. V lost 4 bases and J lost 3, with 6 bases in between. The CDR3 extends over 12 amino acids. Variable domain in full (rest from reference TRBV9 and TRBJ2-3): DSGVTQTPKHLITATGQRVTLRCSPRSGDLSVYWYQQSLDQGLQFLIQYYNGEERAKGNILERFSAQQFPDLHSELNLSSLELGDSALYFCASSPQTDTQYFGPGTRLTVL.

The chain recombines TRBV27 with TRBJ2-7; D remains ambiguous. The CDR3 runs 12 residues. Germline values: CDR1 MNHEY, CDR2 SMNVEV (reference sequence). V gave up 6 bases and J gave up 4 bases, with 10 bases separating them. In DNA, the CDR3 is TGTGCCAGCAGCCCTACCCCTTACGAGCAGTACTTC. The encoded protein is CASSPTPYEQYF.

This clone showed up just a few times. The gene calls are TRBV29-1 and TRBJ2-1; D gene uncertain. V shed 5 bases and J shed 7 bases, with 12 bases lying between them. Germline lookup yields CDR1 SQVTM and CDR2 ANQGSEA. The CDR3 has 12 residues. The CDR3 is CSVPVTPNEQFF. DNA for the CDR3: TGCAGCGTTCCGGTAACCCCAAATGAGCAGTTCTTC.

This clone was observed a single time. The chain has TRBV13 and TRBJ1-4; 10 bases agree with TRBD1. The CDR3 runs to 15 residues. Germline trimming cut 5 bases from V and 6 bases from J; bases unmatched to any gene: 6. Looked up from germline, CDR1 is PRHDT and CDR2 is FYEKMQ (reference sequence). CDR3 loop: CASSLTGTGDEKLFF. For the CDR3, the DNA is TGTGCCAGCAGCCTGACCGGGACAGGGGATGAAAAACTGTTTTTT.

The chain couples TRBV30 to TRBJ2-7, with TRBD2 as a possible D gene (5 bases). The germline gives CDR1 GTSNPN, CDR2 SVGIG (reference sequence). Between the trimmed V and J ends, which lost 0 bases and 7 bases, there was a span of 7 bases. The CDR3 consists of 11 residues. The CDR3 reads CAWSVLDEQYF. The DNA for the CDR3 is TGTGCCTGGAGTGTACTAGATGAGCAGTACTTC.

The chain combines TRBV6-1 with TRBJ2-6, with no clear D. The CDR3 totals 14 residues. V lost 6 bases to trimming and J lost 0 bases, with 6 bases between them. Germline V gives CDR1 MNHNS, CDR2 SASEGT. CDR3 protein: CASRARSGANVLTF. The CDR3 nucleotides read TGTGCCAGCAGAGCCCGCTCTGGGGCCAACGTCCTGACTTTC.

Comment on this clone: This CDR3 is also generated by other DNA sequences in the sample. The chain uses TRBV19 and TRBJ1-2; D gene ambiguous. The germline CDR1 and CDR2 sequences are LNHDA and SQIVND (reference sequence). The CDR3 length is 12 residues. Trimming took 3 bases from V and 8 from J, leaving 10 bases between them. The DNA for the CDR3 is TGTGCCAGTAGTATTGGCTCCAGGGGCTACACCTTC. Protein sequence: CASSIGSRGYTF.

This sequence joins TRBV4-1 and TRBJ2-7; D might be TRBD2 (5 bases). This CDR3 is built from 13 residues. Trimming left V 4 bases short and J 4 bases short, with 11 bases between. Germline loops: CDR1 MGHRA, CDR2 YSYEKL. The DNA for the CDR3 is TGCGCCAGCAGCCGAGCGGACGAGTACGAGCAGTACTTC. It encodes CASSRADEYEQYF.

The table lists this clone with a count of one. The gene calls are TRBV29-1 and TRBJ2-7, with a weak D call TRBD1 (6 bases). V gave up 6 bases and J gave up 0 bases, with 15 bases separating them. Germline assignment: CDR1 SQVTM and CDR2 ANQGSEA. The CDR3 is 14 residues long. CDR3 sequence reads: CSVTGTRSSYEQYF. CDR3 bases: TGCAGCGTCACCGGGACACGGTCCTCCTACGAGCAGTACTTC.

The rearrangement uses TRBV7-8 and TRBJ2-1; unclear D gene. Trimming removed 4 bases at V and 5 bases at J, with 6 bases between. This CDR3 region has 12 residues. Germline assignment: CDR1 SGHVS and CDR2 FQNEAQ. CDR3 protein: CASSSPHNEQFF. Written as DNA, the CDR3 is TGTGCCAGCAGCTCCCCTCACAATGAGCAGTTCTTC.

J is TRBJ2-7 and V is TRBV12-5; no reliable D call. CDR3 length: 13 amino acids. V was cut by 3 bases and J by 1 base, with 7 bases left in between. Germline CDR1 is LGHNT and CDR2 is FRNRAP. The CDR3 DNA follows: TGTGCTAGTGGTTTTGACGGGTCCTACGAGCAGTACTTC. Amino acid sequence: CASGFDGSYEQYF.

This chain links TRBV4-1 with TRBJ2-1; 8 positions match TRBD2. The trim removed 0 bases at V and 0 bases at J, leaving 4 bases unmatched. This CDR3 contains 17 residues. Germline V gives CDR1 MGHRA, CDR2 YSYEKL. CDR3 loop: CASSQDQAGASYNEQFF. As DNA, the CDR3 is TGCGCCAGCAGCCAAGATCAAGCGGGGGCCTCCTACAATGAGCAGTTCTTC.

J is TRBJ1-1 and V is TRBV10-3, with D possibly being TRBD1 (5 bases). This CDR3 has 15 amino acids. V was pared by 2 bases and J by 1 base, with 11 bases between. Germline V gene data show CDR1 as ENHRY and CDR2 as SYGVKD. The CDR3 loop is CAISEPGTANTEAFF. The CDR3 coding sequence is TGTGCCATCAGTGAGCCCGGGACGGCGAACACTGAAGCTTTCTTT.

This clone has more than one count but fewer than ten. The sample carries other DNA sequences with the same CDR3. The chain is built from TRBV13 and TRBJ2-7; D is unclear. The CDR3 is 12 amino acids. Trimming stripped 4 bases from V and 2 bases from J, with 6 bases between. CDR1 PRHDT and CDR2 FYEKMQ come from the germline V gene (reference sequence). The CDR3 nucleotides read TGTGCCAGCAGCTCTACCCCCTACGAGCAGTACTTC. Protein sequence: CASSSTPYEQYF.

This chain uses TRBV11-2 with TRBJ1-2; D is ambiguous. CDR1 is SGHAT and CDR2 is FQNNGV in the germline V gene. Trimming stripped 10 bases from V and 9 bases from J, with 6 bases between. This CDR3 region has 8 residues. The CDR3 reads CATGSYTF. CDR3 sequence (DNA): TGTGCCACCGGGAGCTACACCTTC.

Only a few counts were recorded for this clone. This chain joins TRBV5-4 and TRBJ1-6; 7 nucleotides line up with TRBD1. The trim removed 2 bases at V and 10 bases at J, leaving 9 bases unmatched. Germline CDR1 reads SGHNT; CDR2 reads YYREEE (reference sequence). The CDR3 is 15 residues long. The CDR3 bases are TGTGCCAGCAGCTTAGGGACAGAGGTCGGGTCACCCCTCCACTTT. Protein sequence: CASSLGTEVGSPLHF. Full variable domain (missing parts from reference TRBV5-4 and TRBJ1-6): ETGVTQSPTHLIKTRGQQVTLRCSSQSGHNTVSWYQQALGQGPQFIFQYYREEENGRGNFPPRFSGLQFPNYSSELNVNALELDDSALYLCASSLGTEVGSPLHFGNGTRLTVT.

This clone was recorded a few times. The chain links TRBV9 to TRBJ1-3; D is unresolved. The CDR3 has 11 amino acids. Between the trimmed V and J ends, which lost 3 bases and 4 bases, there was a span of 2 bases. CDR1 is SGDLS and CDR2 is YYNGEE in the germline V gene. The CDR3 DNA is TGTGCCAGCAGCGGGGGAAACACCATATATTTT. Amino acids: CASSGGNTIYF.

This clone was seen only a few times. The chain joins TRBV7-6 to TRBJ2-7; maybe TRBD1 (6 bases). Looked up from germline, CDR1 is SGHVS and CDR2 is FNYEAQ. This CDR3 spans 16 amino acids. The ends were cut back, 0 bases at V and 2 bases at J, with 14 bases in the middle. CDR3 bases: TGTGCCAGCAGCTTAGCGCAACGTGGGGGCGCCTACGAGCAGTACTTC. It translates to CASSLAQRGGAYEQYF.

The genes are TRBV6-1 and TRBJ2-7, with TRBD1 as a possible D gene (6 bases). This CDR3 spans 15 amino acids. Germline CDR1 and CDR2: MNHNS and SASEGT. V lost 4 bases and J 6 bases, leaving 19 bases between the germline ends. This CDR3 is CASSVQTGTPGEQYF. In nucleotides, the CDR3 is TGTGCCAGCAGTGTTCAGACAGGAACCCCCGGCGAGCAGTACTTC.

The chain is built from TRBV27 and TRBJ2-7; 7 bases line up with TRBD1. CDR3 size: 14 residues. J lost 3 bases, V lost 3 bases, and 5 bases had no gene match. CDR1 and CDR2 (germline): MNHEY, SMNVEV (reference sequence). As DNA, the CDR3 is TGTGCCAGCAGTTTGACAGGGATGGTCTACGAGCAGTACTTC. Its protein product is CASSLTGMVYEQYF.

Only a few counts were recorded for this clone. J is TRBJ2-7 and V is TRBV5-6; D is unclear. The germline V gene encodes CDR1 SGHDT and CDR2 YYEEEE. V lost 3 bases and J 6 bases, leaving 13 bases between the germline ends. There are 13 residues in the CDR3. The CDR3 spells CASSWTAVAEQYF. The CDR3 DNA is TGTGCCAGCAGCTGGACGGCAGTAGCCGAGCAGTACTTC.

This chain's CDR3 is CASSEAYGYTF. The CDR3 bases are TGTGCCAGCAGTGAGGCCTATGGCTACACCTTC. The rearrangement links TRBV25-1 to TRBJ1-2; D unclear. Trimming took 3 bases from V and 4 from J, leaving 3 bases between them. Germline V gene data show CDR1 as MGHDK and CDR2 as SYGVNS. The CDR3 loop spans 11 amino acids.